This T cell receptor (beta chain) was captured in a study of T-cell memory formation after mild COVID-19 listed by TCRdb under 2021. Background on the whole study: TCR sequence clusters from the two donors were largely donor specific. Two young, previously healthy adult volunteers, one female and one male, were included in the cohort. In a couple of donors, T-cell clones that expanded and contracted after mild COVID-19 were tracked by sequencing TCRalpha and TCRbeta repertoires over time.

The paper as a whole reports these results and caveats: The detection of some responding clones in pre-infection memory suggests that pre-existing cross-reactive memory T cells joined the SARS-CoV-2 response. From day 15 to 85, contracting clones showed balanced CD4/CD8 phenotypes, whereas a second wave of clones that expanded from day 15 to 37 leaned towards CD4+. Contracting CD4+ clones turned up mainly in the CM and EM memory subsets, whereas EMRA was where CD8+ clones were enriched. The study included only a couple of mild cases, and larger cohorts that include severe cases with pre-infection samples were judged to be necessary. SARS-CoV-2 specificity of the second-wave clones peaking on day 37 was not confirmed.

This clonotype was observed a few times. It has no known antigen specificity. The input lacks base qualities; no much larger clone sits a single base away. Instrument used: Illumina NovaSeq 6000. cDNA libraries for TCRalpha and TCRbeta were prepared by 5'RACE using constant-segment primers, with sample barcodes and unique molecular identifiers added. RNA was extracted from every sample with Trizol reagent. Library amplification was performed in two PCR steps, and a second sample barcode and Illumina TruSeq adapters were introduced in the second step. The libraries were sequenced on an Illumina NovaSeq using 2 x 150 bp paired-end reads. In the authors' own workflow: Reads were demultiplexed and collapsed into UMI-guided consensus sequences with migec v1.2.7. Using mixcr v2.1.11, the UMI consensuses were aligned to TRA and TRB V and J templates and assembled into clonotypes. A clonotype was counted as expanded or contracted only when both edgeR and NoisET called the clonotype significant, with the noise models trained on biological replicates. For edgeR calls, the thresholds were a false discovery rate-adjusted p below 0.01 and a log2 fold-change of 1. As an exploratory analysis of dynamics, max-normalized trajectories of the 1000 most abundant clonotypes were examined by PCA with hierarchical clustering. The CD4 or CD8 phenotype of responding clones was assigned using the separately sequenced CD4+ and CD8+ repertoires. In-frame beta chains were kept once TCRdb had trimmed the public reads at Q25 with fastp and called clones with MiXCR. Each entry merges the rows of one CDR3 protein and shows their most common DNA and genes. The V and J calls shown here were made by TCRdb, not taken from the authors' results. In this sample the table shows 55,000 to 75,000 distinct CDR3 sequences, roughly a quarter of which occur a single time. The top ten clonotypes cover approximately 39% of the sample.

From the germline V gene (reference sequence), CDR1 is LGHDT and CDR2 is YNNKEL. V loses 0 bases, J loses 8 bases, and the germline ends lie 14 bases apart. From the cysteine up to the phenylalanine, the CDR3 has a length of 15 residues. CDR3 DNA only is kept here, 45 bases in frame from base 1. Ficoll-Paque density gradient centrifugation was the method used to isolate PBMCs. Sequencing input: PBMCs or a T cell subset sorted from them (not recorded which). Recombination connected TRBV3-1 to TRBJ2-1; 6 matching bases give a weak D call of TRBD2. The TCR was taken from a man between 18 and 35 years old who had mild COVID-19 (a few samples of this study predate the infection). The sample titles of this study are shuffled in the database, so cell type and time point are left out; the donor was told from shared clones. The sequence in DNA is TGTGCCAGCAGCCAAGACTCGCCCCCTAGCGATGAGCAGTTCTTC. Its translation reads: CASSQDSPPSDEQFF.